Listed here are 10 T cell receptor beta chains from one sample, sequenced in a study of blood T cell repertoires in COVID-19. TCRdb keeps only in-frame clones here, not all; method: immunoSEQ multiplex PCR. The sample holds hundreds of thousands of clones, 88% seen once. What was sequenced was peripheral blood. The receptors were gathered from a woman in her 70s with COVID-19, enrolled during active disease.

This chain uses TRBV27 with TRBJ1-6, with unresolved D. V dropped 2 bases and J dropped 13 bases, with 9 bases sitting between them. This CDR3 contains 12 residues. The V gene's germline CDR1 is MNHEY and CDR2 SMNVEV (reference sequence). In nucleotides, the CDR3 is TGTGCCAGCAGTTTACCGCCGCAGCCCCTCCACTTT. Residues: CASSLPPQPLHF.

This clone was recorded a few times. J is TRBJ1-6 and V is TRBV10-2; D may be TRBD1 (5 bases). The CDR3 is made up of 15 amino acids. CDR1 is WSHSY, CDR2 SAAADI, per germline. Trimming pared 6 bases from V and 8 bases from J, leaving 17 bases between. The CDR3 DNA reads as TGCGCCAGCAGCCCTGGACATCCATCATATTCACCCCTCCACTTT. Translated, it gives CASSPGHPSYSPLHF.

This rearrangement joins TRBV6-5 to TRBJ1-5; a weak D match, TRBD1 (6 bases). Per the germline V gene, CDR1 is MNHEY and CDR2 is SVGAGI. The length of the CDR3 is 14 residues. V lost 5 bases, J lost 7 bases, and 15 bases lay in between. CDR3 sequence: CASSPRTALQPQHF. DNA for the CDR3: TGTGCCAGCAGTCCCAGGACAGCTCTCCAGCCCCAGCATTTT.

The table lists this clone with a count of one. The chain has TRBV28 and TRBJ1-1; D unresolved. This CDR3 spans 13 amino acids. V was cut by 7 bases and J by 1 base, with 10 bases left in between. CDR1 and CDR2 (germline): MDHEN, SYDVKM. CDR3 sequence: CASTGAANTEAFF. CDR3 sequence (DNA): TGTGCCAGCACGGGAGCAGCGAACACTGAAGCTTTCTTT. Using reference TRBV28 and TRBJ1-1 for the parts outside the CDR3, the full variable domain is DVKVTQSSRYLVKRTGEKVFLECVQDMDHENMFWYRQDPGLGLRLIYFSYDVKMKEKGDIPEGYSVSREKKERFSLILESASTNQTSMYLCASTGAANTEAFFGQGTRLTVV.

The chain recombines TRBV28 with TRBJ1-6; D is uncertain. V was cut by 3 bases and J by 4 bases, with 4 bases left in between. Germline CDR1 is MDHEN and CDR2 is SYDVKM. The CDR3 extends over 13 amino acids. This CDR3 is CASSFRYNSPLHF. The CDR3 DNA follows: TGTGCCAGCAGTTTCAGGTATAATTCACCCCTCCACTTT.

The chain employs TRBV5-1 and TRBJ2-7; D may be TRBD1 (6 bases). Trimming removed 2 bases from V and 7 bases from J, with 10 bases in between. The CDR3 runs 12 residues. Per the germline V gene, CDR1 is SGHRS and CDR2 is YFSETQ. CDR3 protein: CASSFGQQEQYF. The CDR3 DNA follows: TGCGCCAGCAGCTTCGGACAGCAAGAGCAGTACTTC.

This chain links TRBV5-1 with TRBJ2-7; D is ambiguous. The CDR3 contains 12 residues. V lost 3 bases, J lost 7 bases, and 11 bases lay in between. CDR1 SGHRS and CDR2 YFSETQ come from the germline V gene. The CDR3 sequence: CASSSGLREQYF. As DNA, the CDR3 is TGCGCCAGCAGCTCTGGCCTGCGGGAGCAGTACTTC.

V is TRBV3-1 (or the pseudogene TRBV3-2) and J is TRBJ2-3; 12 bases are shared with TRBD2. The CDR3 runs to 16 residues. The V gene's germline CDR1 is LGHDT and CDR2 YNNKEL (reference sequence). V dropped 0 bases and J dropped 7; count of bases not matched to a gene: 5. The CDR3: CASSQDPSGGANTQYF. The DNA for the CDR3 is TGTGCCAGCAGCCAAGATCCTAGCGGGGGGGCGAATACGCAGTATTTT.

The chain recombines TRBV5-1 with TRBJ2-3; possible D gene TRBD1, 6 bases. The CDR3 is made up of 14 amino acids. The V gene's germline CDR1 is SGHRS and CDR2 YFSETQ. Trimming shortened V by 4 bases and J by 5 bases, and 14 bases separated the two germline ends. CDR3 in amino acids: CASSMGTTRDTQYF. In DNA form, the CDR3 reads TGCGCCAGCAGCATGGGGACAACGCGAGATACGCAGTATTTT.

The DNA for the CDR3 is TGTGCCAGCACCACCGGGACAGGGTCCCTCTATGGCTACACCTTC. Its protein product is CASTTGTGSLYGYTF. This chain links TRBV28 with TRBJ1-2, with 9 bases matching TRBD1. V lost 7 bases, J lost 4 bases, and 10 bases stayed unmatched. CDR3 size: 15 residues. In germline, CDR1 is MDHEN, CDR2 SYDVKM.